This T cell receptor (beta chain) was sequenced during a study of blood T cell repertoires in COVID-19. Whole-study context: Samples came from the United States, Italy and Spain, spanning acute and convalescent COVID-19.

Method: immunoSEQ multiplex PCR; TCRdb's copy keeps in-frame clones and lacks some. The sample yields just over 350,000 clones, more than 75% seen once. Recruits, aged roughly 18 to 90 years, lived in 24 US areas. The germline V gene has CDR1 MNHNS and CDR2 SASEGT. Trimming took off 2 bases at V and 1 base at J, with 11 bases between the two ends. This CDR3 region has 15 residues. J is TRBJ1-1 and V is TRBV6-1, with no clear D. Sample: PBMCs or T cells enriched from blood (not recorded which). The TCR sequence derives from a woman in her twenties or thirties who had recovered from COVID-19. In DNA, the CDR3 is TGTGCCAGCAGTGAAATGTCAGCGCAGAACACTGAAGCTTTCTTT. It codes for CASSEMSAQNTEAFF.